The 4 T cell receptor beta chains below come from one sample, sequenced in a study of shared clonotypes between healthy human individuals. Naive-designated CD8 cells lacked CD45RO, were positively enriched for CCR7, and omitted terminally differentiated effector memory CD45RA+ cells. Profiled with immunoSEQ multiplex PCR; TCRdb holds only in-frame clones, not every one. The sample consists of around 2.1 million clones, approximately 94% of them appearing once. Material for sequencing was naive CD8+ T cells from PBMCs. All receptors derive from a man younger than 35 in good health. Some clones in this sample may be carry-over from other donors' samples.

This sequence joins TRBV9 and TRBJ2-7, with D tentatively TRBD2 (5 bases). The CDR3 totals 16 residues. Trimming took off 0 bases at V and 2 bases at J, with 15 bases between the two ends. Germline V lookup: CDR1 SGDLS, CDR2 YYNGEE. The CDR3 is CASSVALVASTYEQYF. DNA for the CDR3: TGTGCCAGCAGCGTAGCTTTGGTAGCGAGTACCTACGAGCAGTACTTC.

The rearrangement uses TRBV7-6 and TRBJ1-5, with D possibly matching TRBD1 (6 bases). Trimming shortened V by 5 bases and J by 5 bases, and 13 bases separated the two germline ends. CDR3 length: 14 amino acids. Germline CDR1 SGHVS, CDR2 FNYEAQ. CDR3 DNA: TGTGCCAGCAGCCCGGGGGCTAACCATCAGCCCCAGCATTTT. Protein sequence: CASSPGANHQPQHF.

The chain is built from TRBV7-8 and TRBJ2-1, with D hard to call. Trimming shortened V by 3 bases and J by 5 bases, and 23 bases separated the two germline ends. In germline, CDR1 is SGHVS, CDR2 FQNEAQ. This CDR3 is built from 18 residues. This CDR3 is CASSFVSLVKSSHNEQFF. The CDR3 DNA reads TGTGCCAGCAGCTTTGTTTCGTTAGTGAAGAGTTCCCACAATGAGCAGTTCTTC.

The chain is built from TRBV4-1 and TRBJ2-7, with a possible D match to TRBD1 (5 bases). V dropped 0 bases and J dropped 5 bases, with 14 bases sitting between them. Germline V lookup: CDR1 MGHRA, CDR2 YSYEKL. The CDR3 is 15 amino acids. CDR3 amino acids: CASSQDLGVGNEQYF. Written as DNA, the CDR3 is TGCGCCAGCAGCCAAGATTTAGGGGTAGGAAACGAGCAGTACTTC.